The T cell receptor (beta chain) described here comes from a study of CD8+ T cells in alopecia areata. Treatment specified: oral pan-JAK inhibitor, 5-10 mg twice daily. Starting from PBMCs, sorting isolated CD4+ and CD8+ T cells. This clone showed up just a few times. What it binds is not known. Findings and caveats of the study: Having one nonresponder leaves uncertain how baseline CD8+ expansion relates to response. A large proportion of expanded lesional clones were detected persisting in scalp and blood during tofacitinib. Tofacitinib delivered significant drops in scalp clonality and in expanded CD8+ clones among the top 100.

Reverse transcription of extracted RNA yielded cDNA, which provided the sequencing template. Some clones are missing from TCRdb's copy, which holds only in-frame ones; the method was immunoSEQ multiplex PCR. Of roughly 200,000 clones in the sample, about two fifths are singletons; the top ten hold 0.48%. The V end lost 4 bases, the J end lost 5 bases, and 8 bases lay between the germline ends. The CDR3 consists of 11 residues. From germline, CDR1 is SQVTM and CDR2 ANQGSEA. This specimen consisted of CD4+ T cells sorted from blood, obtained between weeks 30 and 35, from a patient treated with tofacitinib. The origin of this receptor is a human donor with alopecia areata. The V call is TRBV29-1, the J call TRBJ1-1; D uncertain. DNA for the CDR3: TGCAGCGTTGTAGGGAGAACTGAAGCTTTCTTT. It is translated as CSVVGRTEAFF.